This entry describes one T cell receptor (beta chain). What it recognizes is unknown. This entry comes from a study of untreated major depressive disorder. Germline assignment: CDR1 MNHEY and CDR2 SVGAGI. After removal of 4 bases from V and 1 base from J, the junction contained 3 bases not matched to a gene. The CDR3 is 14 amino acids. Enrichment usually gave approximately 95% pure CD4+ T cells. General observations from the study: Compared with controls, depressed patients showed more TRBV05-01 (Vbeta 5.1) usage in CD4+ T cells. Each subject's top five TRBV05-01 clones were all private.

Clones were read by immunoSEQ multiplex PCR, and TCRdb kept only the in-frame ones, dropping some. Of more than 20,000 clones listed, about 93% are singletons. The gene calls are TRBV6-5 and TRBJ1-1, with TRBD1 matching over 7 bases. The TCR originated in a man between 25 and 39 years old in good health. Source material: CD4+ T cells from PBMCs. The CDR3 nucleotides read TGTGCCAGCAGTTGGGGACAGACGAACACTGAAGCTTTCTTT. Protein sequence: CASSWGQTNTEAFF.